Listed below are T cell receptor beta chains from one sample, sequenced in a study of beta chain features in type 1 diabetes. Clones were read by immunoSEQ multiplex PCR, and TCRdb kept only the in-frame ones, dropping some. The sample comprises some 370,000 clones, over 8.5% of which are singletons, and about 0.6% rests with the top ten. The sample consisted of central memory CD4+ T cells from blood. All receptors derive from a man between 25 and 39 years old with type 1 diabetes. The CDR3 runs from the conserved cysteine through the conserved F or W. The D gene is left open where the match is weak. Clone size is given for some rows only: seen once, a few or many times, or a class if the clone is expanded.

size,length,D,J,V,DNA,CDR3
few,12,NA,TRBJ1-5,TRBV21-1,TGCGCCAGCAGTTCCGGAATCCAGCCCCAGCATTTT,CASSSGIQPQHF
NA,14,NA,TRBJ2-1,TRBV5-6,TGTGCCAGCAGCTTTATATCGGCCACCAATGAGCAGTTCTTC,CASSFISATNEQFF
NA,16,TRBD1,TRBJ2-1,TRBV28,TGTGCCAGCAGTTTATATACAGGGGTCTCCTACAATGAGCAGTTCTTC,CASSLYTGVSYNEQFF
NA,13,NA,TRBJ2-2,TRBV11-2,TGTGCCAGCAGCCCTCGGAACACCGGGGAGCTGTTTTTT,CASSPRNTGELFF
NA,13,NA,TRBJ2-1,TRBV7-2,TGTGCCAGCAGCTTAGCGTACCGCAATGAGCAGTTCTTC,CASSLAYRNEQFF
NA,15,NA,TRBJ1-3,TRBV28,TGTGCCAGCATCCCAGGGCAAGGCCCTGGAAACACCATATATTTT,CASIPGQGPGNTIYF
NA,14,NA,TRBJ2-7,TRBV18,TGTGCCAGCTCACCAGCTACAGGGATGGGCGAGCAGTACTTC,CASSPATGMGEQYF
few,14,NA,TRBJ2-1,TRBV7-8,TGTGCCAGCAGCAAATGGACGGCTAACAATGAGCAGTTCTTC,CASSKWTANNEQFF
NA,15,NA,TRBJ2-1,TRBV7-2,TGTGCCAGCAGCCTCCGGACTGACCCCTACAATGAGCAGTTCTTC,CASSLRTDPYNEQFF
few,14,TRBD1,TRBJ2-7,TRBV9,TGTGCCAGCAGCCGGGGACAGGGTTCCTACGAGCAGTACTTC,CASSRGQGSYEQYF
few,15,TRBD1,TRBJ2-7,TRBV6-1,TGTGCCAGCAGTGACCCCGGGACAGGGGGTTACGAGCAGTACTTC,CASSDPGTGGYEQYF
NA,16,TRBD2,TRBJ2-3,TRBV18,TGTGCCAGCTCACGGACTAGCGGCCACTCGGAAGATACGCAGTATTTT,CASSRTSGHSEDTQYF
many,16,NA,TRBJ2-6,TRBV18,TGTGCCAGCTCACCAGATACAGGGTCCGGGGCCAACGTCCTGACTTTC,CASSPDTGSGANVLTF
many,12,NA,TRBJ1-1,TRBV13,TGTGCCAGCAGCTTAAGGAACACTGAAGCTTTCTTT,CASSLRNTEAFF
NA,16,TRBD2,TRBJ2-3,TRBV27,TGTGCCAGCAGGGGCTCTAGCGGACGGGGCACAGATACGCAGTATTTT,CASRGSSGRGTDTQYF
NA,14,TRBD2,TRBJ2-7,TRBV28,TGTGCCAGCAGGCCTCTAGCGGGAGAATACGAGCAGTACTTC,CASRPLAGEYEQYF
NA,12,TRBD2,TRBJ2-1,TRBV29-1,TGCAGCGTTGAAGCGGGCGGGAGAGAGCAGTTCTTC,CSVEAGGREQFF
few,16,TRBD1,TRBJ1-1,TRBV4-2,TGTGCCAGCAGCCAAGAAGCAGGGGGGCTGGGCACTGAAGCTTTCTTT,CASSQEAGGLGTEAFF
NA,14,TRBD2,TRBJ2-7,TRBV6-6,TGTGCCAGCAGGCCCGGACTAGCTGTGTACGAGCAGTACTTC,CASRPGLAVYEQYF
NA,12,NA,TRBJ1-2,TRBV28,TGTGCCAGCAGTTCCCTTGATGGAGGCTACACCTTC,CASSSLDGGYTF
few,14,NA,TRBJ2-5,TRBV5-1,TGCGCCAGCAGCTCAGGACAGATTAAAGAGACCCAGTACTTC,CASSSGQIKETQYF
few,16,TRBD1,TRBJ2-2,TRBV7-2,TGTGCCAGCAGCATCACAGGGGGTGGCAACACCGGGGAGCTGTTTTTT,CASSITGGGNTGELFF
few,15,NA,TRBJ2-5,TRBV7-2,TGTGCCAGCAGCTTAGCTTCCCTCGGTCGATATACCCAGTACTTC,CASSLASLGRYTQYF
NA,11,NA,TRBJ1-2,TRBV27,TGTGCCAGCAGGGGAGGGTATGGCTACACCTTC,CASRGGYGYTF
few,16,NA,TRBJ1-4,TRBV5-1,TGCGCCAGCAGCTTGACGGGCCCTGCAACTAATGAAAAACTGTTTTTT,CASSLTGPATNEKLFF
NA,16,NA,TRBJ2-1,TRBV5-4,TGTGCCAGCAGCCAGCACGTTAGCGTCTCCTACAATGAGCAGTTCTTC,CASSQHVSVSYNEQFF
few,15,NA,TRBJ2-3,TRBV5-4,TGTGCCAGCAGCTTGTGGCGGGATAGCACAGATACGCAGTATTTT,CASSLWRDSTDTQYF
NA,16,NA,TRBJ1-5,TRBV5-4,TGTGCCAGCAGCTCTACCGGGGGCGCGGTAGATCAGCCCCAGCATTTT,CASSSTGGAVDQPQHF
NA,18,TRBD1,TRBJ1-2,TRBV27,TGTGCCAGCAGTTTCAAACAACAGGGGACACGTGCTAACTATGGCTACACCTTC,CASSFKQQGTRANYGYTF
NA,13,NA,TRBJ2-5,TRBV10-1,TGCGCCAGCAGTGAGCGGGGTCGAGAGACCCAGTACTTC,CASSERGRETQYF
few,13,NA,TRBJ1-2,TRBV6-6,TGTGCCAGCAGGGTGCGGGACCGATATGGCTACACCTTC,CASRVRDRYGYTF
few,15,TRBD1,TRBJ1-5,TRBV6-6,TGTGCCAGCAGTTCGACCGGGACAGGGTTCCAGCCCCAGCATTTT,CASSSTGTGFQPQHF
NA,13,NA,TRBJ2-3,TRBV11-3,TGTGCCAGCAGCTGGGGTGCTCGGGATACGCAGTATTTT,CASSWGARDTQYF
few,16,TRBD1,TRBJ2-7,TRBV7-2,TGTGCCAGCAGCTATGCCAGGGGGCGGTTCTCCTACGAGCAGTACTTC,CASSYARGRFSYEQYF
NA,15,NA,TRBJ1-6,TRBV5-4,TGTGCCAGCAGCTTGGATAGGCCGTCGACTTCACCCCTCCACTTT,CASSLDRPSTSPLHF
many,16,NA,TRBJ1-5,TRBV21-1,TGTGCCAGCAGCAACCGTGAGGGGCCTTTTGGTCAGCCCCAGCATTTT,CASSNREGPFGQPQHF
NA,13,TRBD1,TRBJ1-5,TRBV19,TGTGCCAGCAACAGGGGGCGAAATCAGCCCCAGCATTTT,CASNRGRNQPQHF
few,17,TRBD2,TRBJ2-2,TRBV18,TGTGCCAGCTCACCACGACTAGCGGGAATGAACACCGGGGAGCTGTTTTTT,CASSPRLAGMNTGELFF
NA,13,NA,TRBJ1-5,TRBV19,TGTGCCAGTAGTATTTCCAGAGGGGGGCCCCAGCATTTT,CASSISRGGPQHF
few,16,NA,TRBJ2-7,TRBV14,TGTGCCAGCAGCCAAGAGGTGGGGGACCGCCCCTACGAGCAGTACTTC,CASSQEVGDRPYEQYF
NA,14,NA,TRBJ1-4,TRBV18,TGTGCCAGCTCACCCTTCGGGAGTCAGGAAAAACTGTTTTTT,CASSPFGSQEKLFF
NA,15,NA,TRBJ1-1,TRBV14,TGTGCCAGCAGCCAAGACCCGAGCCTAAACACTGAAGCTTTCTTT,CASSQDPSLNTEAFF
NA,13,NA,TRBJ2-7,TRBV6-1,TGTGCCAGCGCAGGGTTGGGAACCTACGAGCAGTACTTC,CASAGLGTYEQYF
few,16,NA,TRBJ1-2,TRBV10-3,TGTGCCATCAGTGAGTCCGAGGGGAAAGGCTACTATGGCTACACCTTC,CAISESEGKGYYGYTF
few,18,NA,TRBJ2-7,TRBV5-4,TGTGCCAGCAGCTTGAATGGGGTCGGTCAGGGATCAAACTACGAGCAGTACTTC,CASSLNGVGQGSNYEQYF
few,16,TRBD2,TRBJ2-1,TRBV11-1,TGTGCCAGCAGCGCTAATCGACTAGCGGGAGGGCGGAAGCAGTTCTTC,CASSANRLAGGRKQFF
NA,14,NA,TRBJ2-4,TRBV9,TGTGCCAGCAGCGCCGGACAAGGTGGGAACATTCAGTACTTC,CASSAGQGGNIQYF
few,15,NA,TRBJ2-3,TRBV7-9,TGTGCCAGCAGCTTATTTGGCTCCTCGACAGATACGCAGTATTTT,CASSLFGSSTDTQYF
NA,17,TRBD2,TRBJ2-1,TRBV7-2,TGTGCCAGCAGCCCGGATAGCGGGAGCCTGGGAAACAATGAGCAGTTCTTC,CASSPDSGSLGNNEQFF
few,15,NA,TRBJ2-6,TRBV28,TGTGCCAGCAGTTTCTCAAATTTTGGGGCCAACGTCCTGACTTTC,CASSFSNFGANVLTF
few,18,NA,TRBJ2-7,TRBV18,TGTGCCAGCTCACCGTCTGCGGGGCTCGGGCTGCGGGGTGACGAGCAGTACTTC,CASSPSAGLGLRGDEQYF